This TCR beta chain was captured by sequencing in a study of blood T cell repertoires in COVID-19. The CDR3 extends over 17 amino acids. Germline V gene lookup returns CDR1 LNHDA and CDR2 SQIVND (reference sequence). V trimming: 10 bases; J trimming: 2 bases; junction bases outside the gene matches: 12. The method was immunoSEQ multiplex PCR; TCRdb's version includes in-frame clones alone and lacks a portion of them. The sample yields approximately 170,000 clones, around 87% seen once. The source of this sequence is a woman of 80 years or more in a cohort sampled during active or convalescent COVID-19. Sequencing used peripheral blood. V and J are TRBV19 and TRBJ2-3; 13 bases agree with TRBD2. The CDR3 DNA follows: TGTGCCACCGCCCTCGGACTAGCGGGAGAGAACACAGATACGCAGTATTTT. Its translation: CATALGLAGENTDTQYF. Based on the CDR3 plus reference TRBV19 and TRBJ2-3, the full variable domain is DGGITQSPKYLFRKEGQNVTLSCEQNLNHDAMYWYRQDPGQGLRLIYYSQIVNDFQKGDIAEGYSVSREKKESFPLTVTSAQKNPTAFYLCATALGLAGENTDTQYFGPGTRLTVL.